This TCR beta chain comes out of a study of T cell repertoires in cytomegalovirus infection. As for the study in general: It was recently identified HLA-C-restricted and well-studied HLA-B-restricted CMV epitopes that the study used. From public TCR beta signatures came an indication of both CMV infection and matching HLA type. Findings and limits, study-wide: Of the TCR beta families, the public ones yielded a cumulative frequency that identified carriers of CMV plus the relevant HLA.

This clonotype came up a few times. The antigen is undetermined. TCRdb called the reads again in MiXCR, with one record for every CDR3 protein. The sample records some 270,000 distinct CDR3 sequences, under 25% being singletons. The CDR3 loop spans 16 amino acids. Trimming took off 0 bases at V and 0 bases at J, with 11 bases between the two ends. The V gene's germline CDR1 is LGHNA and CDR2 YSLEER. The rearrangement joins TRBV4-3 to TRBJ2-5; D is undetermined. Sample: cultured PBMCs, taken from culture after CMV antigen stimulation. The receptor comes from a human donor in good health (CMV status not recorded). Some clones in this sample may be carry-over from other donors' samples. The CDR3 DNA follows: TGCGCCAGCAGCCAAGATTTTGCTCGATACCAAGAGACCCAGTACTTC. Its translation is CASSQDFARYQETQYF.